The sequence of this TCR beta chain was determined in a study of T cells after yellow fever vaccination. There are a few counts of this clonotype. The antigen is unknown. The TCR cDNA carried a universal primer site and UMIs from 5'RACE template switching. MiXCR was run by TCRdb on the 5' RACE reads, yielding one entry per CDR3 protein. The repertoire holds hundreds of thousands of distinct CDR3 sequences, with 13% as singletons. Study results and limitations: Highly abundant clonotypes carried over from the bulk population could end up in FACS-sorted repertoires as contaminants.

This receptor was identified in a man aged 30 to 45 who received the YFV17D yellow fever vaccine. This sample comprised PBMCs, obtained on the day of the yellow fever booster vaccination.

CDR3 sequence (DNA): TGCGCCAGCAGCGTGACGGGAGATGAGCAGTTCTTC. This translates into CASSVTGDEQFF. V gene TRBV5-1 combines with J gene TRBJ2-1; D possibly corresponds to TRBD2 (6 bases). The CDR3 spans 12 residues. Germline lookup yields CDR1 SGHRS and CDR2 YFSETQ. V was pared by 4 bases and J by 8 bases, with 10 bases between.